The 13 T cell receptor beta chains below all came from one sample that was sequenced in a study of CD8+ T cells in alopecia areata. RNA was extracted and reverse transcribed into cDNA as the sequencing template. Some clones are missing from TCRdb's copy, which holds only in-frame ones; the method was immunoSEQ multiplex PCR. The sample has about 200,000 clones; around 64% are singletons. Regarding treatment: oral pan-JAK inhibitor, 5-10 mg twice daily. Sequences were derived from CD4+ T cells sorted from blood, sampled at week 49, from a patient treated with tofacitinib. The receptors derive from a human donor with alopecia areata.

The chain employs TRBV2 and TRBJ2-7; D gene unclear. From germline, CDR1 is SNHLY and CDR2 FYNNEI. The ends were cut back, 8 bases at V and 0 bases at J, with 11 bases in the middle. CDR3 length: 13 residues. The CDR3 is CASSIGSSYEQYF. CDR3 in DNA: TGTGCCAGCTCTATAGGAAGCTCCTACGAGCAGTACTTC.

DNA for the CDR3: TGTGCCTGGAGTCCACCGGGACAGAGAATTATGAACACTGAAGCTTTCTTT. Its translation is CAWSPPGQRIMNTEAFF. The chain combines TRBV30 with TRBJ1-1; 7 nucleotides agree with TRBD1. The CDR3 has 17 residues. Germline CDR1 reads GTSNPN; CDR2 reads SVGIG (reference sequence). Trimming removed 2 bases from V and 0 bases from J; junction bases left unmatched: 12.

Remarks on this clone: Other DNA sequences from this sample encode an identical CDR3 as well. V and J are TRBV4-3 and TRBJ2-7, with D perhaps matching TRBD1 (6 bases). Germline V lookup: CDR1 LGHNA, CDR2 YSLEER. This CDR3 has 13 amino acids. Between the trimmed V and J ends, which lost 1 base and 4 bases, there was a span of 8 bases. The CDR3 DNA reads as TGCGCCAGCAGCCAAGTGCAGGGGTACGAGCAGTACTTC. Translation gives CASSQVQGYEQYF.

The DNA of the CDR3 is TGTGCCAGCAGCGTACACCGGGGGCCCACAGATACGCAGTATTTT. This gives the protein CASSVHRGPTDTQYF. The chain couples TRBV9 to TRBJ2-3; the D call may be TRBD1 or TRBD2 (6 bases each). The germline V gene encodes CDR1 SGDLS and CDR2 YYNGEE. The length of the CDR3 is 15 residues. Trimming pared 1 base from V and 2 bases from J, leaving 11 bases between.

The table lists this clone with many counts. The chain combines TRBV5-6 with TRBJ2-2; D gene unclear. The CDR3 is 15 residues long. Germline loops: CDR1 SGHDT, CDR2 YYEEEE. V shed 0 bases and J shed 1 base, with 7 bases lying between them. The CDR3 DNA reads as TGTGCCAGCAGCTTGGTTCTGTTGAACACCGGGGAGCTGTTTTTT. Its protein product is CASSLVLLNTGELFF.

Turning to this clone: The sample contains more than one DNA sequence encoding this CDR3. The chain employs TRBV29-1 and TRBJ1-1; 11 positions agree with TRBD1. Trimming removed 6 bases from V and 5 bases from J; junction bases left unmatched: 2. The germline CDR1 and CDR2 sequences are SQVTM and ANQGSEA. This CDR3 is 12 amino acids long. CDR3: CSVGQGATEAFF. In DNA form, the CDR3 reads TGCAGCGTAGGACAGGGGGCGACTGAAGCTTTCTTT.

The chain is built from TRBV2 and TRBJ1-6, with D possibly being TRBD1 (5 bases). CDR1 is SNHLY and CDR2 is FYNNEI in the germline V gene. Between the trimmed V and J ends, which lost 9 bases and 10 bases, there was a span of 16 bases. The length of the CDR3 is 13 residues. The CDR3 nucleotides are TGTGCCAGAGGGGAGGACGGGGAATCACCCCTCCACTTT. It translates to CARGEDGESPLHF.

The chain joins TRBV29-1 to TRBJ2-5; D could derive from TRBD1 or TRBD2 (5 bases each). V dropped 5 bases and J dropped 3 bases, with 13 bases sitting between them. The CDR3 length is 13 residues. Per the germline V gene, CDR1 is SQVTM and CDR2 is ANQGSEA. The CDR3 loop reads CSVRDGVKETQYF. CDR3 bases: TGCAGCGTTCGGGACGGGGTAAAAGAGACCCAGTACTTC. Drawing the rest from reference TRBV29-1 and TRBJ2-5, the complete variable domain is SAVISQKPSRDICQRGTSLTIQCQVDSQVTMMFWYRQQPGQSLTLIATANQGSEATYESGFVIDKFPISRPNLTFSTLTVSNMSPEDSSIYLCSVRDGVKETQYFGPGTRLLVL.

This chain uses TRBV5-1 with TRBJ2-5; TRBD2 is a possible D gene (6 bases). Trimming took off 0 bases at V and 3 bases at J, with 9 bases between the two ends. The germline CDR1 and CDR2 sequences are SGHRS and YFSETQ. This CDR3 contains 14 residues. CDR3: CASSLGAGEETQYF. In nucleotides, the CDR3 is TGCGCCAGCAGCTTGGGAGCGGGTGAAGAGACCCAGTACTTC. The variable domain in full, completed from reference TRBV5-1 and TRBJ2-5, reads KAGVTQTPRYLIKTRGQQVTLSCSPISGHRSVSWYQQTPGQGLQFLFEYFSETQRNKGNFPGRFSGRQFSNSRSEMNVSTLELGDSALYLCASSLGAGEETQYFGPGTRLLVL.

The gene calls are TRBV29-1 and TRBJ2-3; D unclear. This CDR3 is built from 15 residues. Trimming pared 3 bases from V and 0 bases from J, leaving 13 bases between. CDR1 SQVTM and CDR2 ANQGSEA come from the germline V gene. For the CDR3, the DNA is TGCAGCGTTGATAACAGACTTTCTAGCACAGATACGCAGTATTTT. It codes for CSVDNRLSSTDTQYF.

This sequence joins TRBV5-6 and TRBJ2-7; TRBD1 might be the D (7 bases). The length of the CDR3 is 13 residues. Germline CDR1 reads SGHDT; CDR2 reads YYEEEE. V lost 3 bases, J lost 2 bases, and 9 bases lay in between. As DNA, the CDR3 is TGTGCCAGCAGCTCCAGGGGGGCCTACGAGCAGTACTTC. Translated, it gives CASSSRGAYEQYF. Full variable domain (rest looked up from reference TRBV5-6 and TRBJ2-7): DAGVTQSPTHLIKTRGQQVTLRCSPKSGHDTVSWYQQALGQGPQFIFQYYEEEERQRGNFPDRFSGHQFPNYSSELNVNALLLGDSALYLCASSSRGAYEQYFGPGTRLTVT.

The chain carries TRBV7-2 and TRBJ1-2, with 7 bases that match TRBD1. Trimming took 2 bases from V and 4 from J; bases not matched to a gene: 4. The CDR3 contains 14 residues. CDR1 is SGHTA, CDR2 FQGNSA, per germline. CDR3 amino acids: CASSLLGQPYGYTF. The CDR3 bases are TGTGCCAGCAGCTTATTGGGACAGCCCTATGGCTACACCTTC. The whole variable domain, remainder taken from reference TRBV7-2 and TRBJ1-2, is GAGVSQSPSNKVTEKGKDVELRCDPISGHTALYWYRQSLGQGLEFLIYFQGNSAPDKSGLPSDRFSAERTGGSVSTLTIQRTQQEDSAVYLCASSLLGQPYGYTFGSGTRLTVV.

This clone has just a few counts. V usage is TRBV30 and J usage is TRBJ1-6; 7 bases are shared with TRBD1. Germline loops: CDR1 GTSNPN, CDR2 SVGIG (reference sequence). After removal of 4 bases from V and 8 bases from J, the junction contained 5 bases not matched to a gene. This CDR3 is 13 amino acids long. The CDR3 bases are TGTGCCTGGACCGACAGGGTAGATTCACCCCTCCACTTT. This translates into CAWTDRVDSPLHF.